One sample yielded the 16 T cell receptor beta chains listed below, sequenced in a study of T cell responses to AZD1222 COVID-19 vaccine. Libraries were prepared by immunoSEQ multiplex PCR; TCRdb keeps only in-frame clonotypes and omits some of them. The table has about 130,000 clones, approximately 88% seen once; the top ten hold roughly 4%. Sequenced here: peripheral blood, sampled on day 0 of AZD1222 vaccination. Receptor source: an adult in good health.

The chain carries TRBV4-2 and TRBJ1-4; D is perhaps TRBD1 (5 bases). V was pared by 1 base and J by 8 bases, with 11 bases between. Germline loops: CDR1 LGHNA, CDR2 YNFKEQ. CDR3 length: 14 residues. This chain's CDR3 is CASSQGGTGEKLFF. The DNA of the CDR3 is TGTGCCAGCAGCCAAGGAGGTACAGGCGAAAAACTGTTTTTT.

The CDR3 loop is CASSLLPNTGELFF. In DNA, the CDR3 is TGTGCCAGCAGTTTACTCCCGAACACCGGGGAGCTGTTTTTT. The V and J genes are TRBV27 and TRBJ2-2; no clear D gene. The V gene lost 2 bases and the J gene lost 0 bases, with 4 bases spanning the gap. Germline lookup yields CDR1 MNHEY and CDR2 SMNVEV (reference sequence). This CDR3 has 14 amino acids.

The chain combines TRBV7-3 with TRBJ1-6, with D possibly being TRBD1 (5 bases). Trimming stripped 1 base from V and 9 bases from J, with 16 bases between. Germline CDR1 is SGHTA and CDR2 is FQGTGA. The CDR3 is 16 amino acids. CDR3 amino acids: CASSLRAGGEGSPLHF. The CDR3 coding sequence is TGTGCCAGCAGCTTAAGGGCGGGAGGGGAAGGTTCACCCCTCCACTTT.

This clone appeared once. The chain links TRBV5-1 to TRBJ1-2, with 7 nucleotides matching TRBD1. J lost 3 bases, V lost 4 bases, and 3 bases had no gene match. Per the germline V gene, CDR1 is SGHRS and CDR2 is YFSETQ. The length of the CDR3 is 13 residues. For the CDR3, the DNA is TGCGCCAGCAGCACGGGACAGCACTATGGCTACACCTTC. Amino acid sequence: CASSTGQHYGYTF.

The chain recombines TRBV6-1 with TRBJ2-7, with 11 bases lining up with TRBD1. The CDR3 loop spans 13 amino acids. Germline V gene sequence: CDR1 MNHNS, CDR2 SASEGT. The V segment lost 5 bases and the J segment 6 bases; nucleotides outside the gene matches: 3. The CDR3 coding sequence is TGTGCCAGCAGTTGGACAGGGGGCGGCGAGCAGTACTTC. Encoded protein: CASSWTGGGEQYF.

The chain carries TRBV7-2 and TRBJ2-7; D ambiguous. Trimming cost V 4 bases and J 1 base, with 11 bases left between them. The CDR3 sequence is 14 residues long. Germline V gene lookup returns CDR1 SGHTA and CDR2 FQGNSA. CDR3 coding DNA: TGTGCCAGCAGCTATTCCCAATCGTCCTACGAGCAGTACTTC. Its translation: CASSYSQSSYEQYF.

The CDR3 loop reads CASSFSPGGTEAFF. In nucleotides, the CDR3 is TGTGCCAGCAGTTTCTCCCCTGGCGGGACTGAAGCTTTCTTT. The genes are TRBV28 and TRBJ1-1; D is ambiguous. CDR3 length equals 14 residues. Looked up from germline, CDR1 is MDHEN and CDR2 is SYDVKM. Trimming pared 3 bases from V and 5 bases from J, leaving 13 bases between. The full variable domain, in which reference TRBV28 and TRBJ1-1 provide the parts outside the CDR3, is DVKVTQSSRYLVKRTGEKVFLECVQDMDHENMFWYRQDPGLGLRLIYFSYDVKMKEKGDIPEGYSVSREKKERFSLILESASTNQTSMYLCASSFSPGGTEAFFGQGTRLTVV.

This chain uses TRBV29-1 with TRBJ2-5; 9 positions agree with TRBD1. The CDR3 loop spans 12 amino acids. The germline CDR1 and CDR2 sequences are SQVTM and ANQGSEA. J lost 6 bases, V lost 7 bases, and 6 bases had no gene match. The CDR3 here is CSGTGGRKTQYF. DNA for the CDR3: TGCAGCGGTACAGGGGGCAGGAAGACCCAGTACTTC.

The gene calls are TRBV28 and TRBJ1-1, with D possibly being TRBD1 (5 bases). Trimming removed 4 bases at V and 5 bases at J, with 11 bases between. The CDR3 is made up of 13 amino acids. CDR1 is MDHEN, CDR2 SYDVKM, per germline. The CDR3 loop is CASSSHEGTEAFF. For the CDR3, the DNA is TGTGCCAGCAGTTCCCATGAGGGGACTGAAGCTTTCTTT.

This clone has just a few counts. The chain employs TRBV4-2 and TRBJ2-5, with no clear D. Germline CDR1 reads LGHNA; CDR2 reads YNFKEQ. The CDR3 runs to 13 residues. The ends were cut back, 1 base at V and 5 bases at J, with 8 bases in the middle. DNA of the CDR3: TGTGCCAGCAGCCAAGGTCTATGGGAGACCCAGTACTTC. Encoded protein: CASSQGLWETQYF.

This chain joins TRBV5-6 and TRBJ1-4; D gene unclear. Germline CDR1 SGHDT, CDR2 YYEEEE. This CDR3 is built from 14 residues. Trimming left V 4 bases short and J 4 bases short, with 11 bases between. The CDR3 here is CASSITPGNEKLFF. The DNA of the CDR3 is TGTGCCAGCAGCATCACCCCGGGTAATGAAAAACTGTTTTTT.

The count of this clone is one. V and J are TRBV5-1 and TRBJ1-2; 8 bases are a match to TRBD1. CDR1 is SGHRS and CDR2 is YFSETQ in the germline V gene. The CDR3 loop spans 14 amino acids. V lost 0 bases, J lost 6 bases, and 4 bases stayed unmatched. CDR3 protein: CASSLGDRGNGYTF. Here the CDR3 DNA reads TGCGCCAGCAGCTTGGGCGACAGGGGAAATGGCTACACCTTC.

The V call is TRBV10-1, the J call TRBJ1-1, with D tentatively TRBD1 (5 bases). Germline loops: CDR1 WNHNN, CDR2 SYGVQD (reference sequence). The CDR3 runs to 13 residues. V gave up 7 bases and J gave up 1 base, with 10 bases separating them. CDR3 amino acids: CASTERGNTEAFF. The CDR3 region has the DNA TGCGCCAGCACCGAAAGGGGGAACACTGAAGCTTTCTTT.

The rearrangement joins TRBV7-8 to TRBJ1-1; D not resolved. Trimming removed 5 bases from V and 0 bases from J, with 25 bases in between. Germline V lookup: CDR1 SGHVS, CDR2 FQNEAQ. This CDR3 is built from 19 residues. The chain's CDR3 is CASSNLKDLGVLMNTEAFF. Here the CDR3 DNA reads TGTGCCAGCAGCAATTTAAAGGATCTTGGGGTATTAATGAACACTGAAGCTTTCTTT. Drawing the rest from reference TRBV7-8 and TRBJ1-1, the complete variable domain is GAGVSQSPRYKVAKRGQDVALRCDPISGHVSLFWYQQALGQGPEFLTYFQNEAQLDKSGLPSDRFFAERPEGSVSTLKIQRTQQEDSAVYLCASSNLKDLGVLMNTEAFFGQGTRLTVV.

The genes are TRBV28 and TRBJ1-1, with 10 bases lining up with TRBD1. CDR1 and CDR2 from the germline V gene are MDHEN and SYDVKM. With V trimmed by 6 bases and J by 4 bases, 2 bases remained unmatched. The CDR3 length is 13 residues. The CDR3 region has the DNA TGTGCCAGCAGGGGACAGGGGAGCACTGAAGCTTTCTTT. Residues: CASRGQGSTEAFF.

The rearrangement links TRBV6-5 to TRBJ1-1; D might be TRBD1 (6 bases). Germline CDR1 is MNHEY and CDR2 is SVGAGI. The CDR3 has 15 residues. Trimming left V 2 bases short and J 2 bases short, with 12 bases between. The CDR3 reads CASSYGTMDNTEAFF. The CDR3 nucleotides are TGTGCCAGCAGTTACGGGACAATGGATAACACTGAAGCTTTCTTT.